The 20 T cell receptor beta chains below were found in one sample sequenced in a study of blood T cell repertoires in COVID-19. Libraries were prepared by immunoSEQ multiplex PCR; TCRdb keeps only in-frame clonotypes and omits some of them. Of under 250,000 clones listed, almost 90% are singletons. Sequencing input: peripheral blood. The receptors stem from a man at least 80 years old with acute or convalescent COVID-19.

CDR3 bases: TGTGCCAGCAGCCAAGATCGTGGGAGGGTACCAAATGAAAAACTGTTTTTT. It translates to CASSQDRGRVPNEKLFF. This rearrangement joins TRBV14 to TRBJ1-4; no clear D. Trimming removed 0 bases at V and 5 bases at J, with 16 bases between. CDR3 length: 17 residues. Germline CDR1 SGHDN, CDR2 FVKESK.

The chain links TRBV4-1 to TRBJ1-3; D not certain. Trimming cost V 1 base and J 0 bases, with 4 bases left between them. Germline values: CDR1 MGHRA, CDR2 YSYEKL. The CDR3 runs 14 residues. The CDR3 loop reads CASSQGHSGNTIYF. CDR3 sequence (DNA): TGCGCCAGCAGCCAAGGACACTCTGGAAACACCATATATTTT.

This clone has only one observation. The CDR3 spells CASPPGQGLSNQPQHF. The CDR3 nucleotides read TGTGCCAGCCCACCGGGACAGGGTTTGAGCAATCAGCCCCAGCATTTT. This chain connects TRBV9 to TRBJ1-5; 9 bases map to TRBD1. The CDR3 spans 16 residues. The V gene's germline CDR1 is SGDLS and CDR2 YYNGEE. Losses at the gene ends were 7 bases for V and 1 base for J; bases not matched to a gene: 9.

This clone was observed once. This chain connects TRBV4-1 to TRBJ2-2; D is unclear. The CDR3 consists of 16 residues. Germline V gene lookup returns CDR1 MGHRA and CDR2 YSYEKL. V was cut by 2 bases and J by 0 bases, with 10 bases left in between. The CDR3 coding sequence is TGCGCCAGCAGCCAACTGGCCAGGTCGAACACCGGGGAGCTGTTTTTT. This translates into CASSQLARSNTGELFF.

The rearrangement links TRBV11-3 to TRBJ2-1, with 7 bases matching TRBD1. This CDR3 comprises 13 residues. V trimming: 2 bases; J trimming: 9 bases; junction bases outside the gene matches: 4. Germline CDR1 is SGHNT and CDR2 is YENEEA. The CDR3 is CASSLTGVAEQFF. The CDR3 coding sequence is TGTGCCAGCAGCTTAACAGGGGTGGCTGAGCAGTTCTTC.

The CDR3 sequence: CASSGDSRYAIGRNTEAFF. The CDR3 DNA is TGTGCCAGCAGCGGGGACTCTCGCTATGCAATAGGGCGGAACACTGAAGCTTTCTTT. The V gene is TRBV9, the J gene TRBJ1-1; TRBD1 is a possible D gene (5 bases). The germline V gene has CDR1 SGDLS and CDR2 YYNGEE. The V end was cut by 3 bases, the J end by 1 base, with 25 bases between. This CDR3 comprises 19 residues.

The CDR3 reads CASSVGTANTEAFF. The CDR3 DNA reads TGTGCCAGCAGCGTAGGGACAGCGAACACTGAAGCTTTCTTT. V usage is TRBV9 and J usage is TRBJ1-1; a weak D match, TRBD1 (6 bases). The CDR3 consists of 14 residues. CDR1 is SGDLS and CDR2 is YYNGEE in the germline V gene. Trimming shortened V by 0 bases and J by 1 base, and 7 bases separated the two germline ends. The full variable domain, with the rest looked up from reference TRBV9 and TRBJ1-1, is DSGVTQTPKHLITATGQRVTLRCSPRSGDLSVYWYQQSLDQGLQFLIQYYNGEERAKGNILERFSAQQFPDLHSELNLSSLELGDSALYFCASSVGTANTEAFFGQGTRLTVV.

The V call is TRBV4-3, the J call TRBJ1-2; D is unclear. The CDR3 runs 13 residues. V lost 4 bases, J lost 7 bases, and 13 bases lay in between. Germline CDR1 LGHNA, CDR2 YSLEER. CDR3 sequence reads: CASSPVGSPGYTF. CDR3 nucleotide sequence: TGCGCCAGCAGCCCCGTCGGGTCTCCTGGCTACACCTTC.

V is TRBV12-3 or TRBV12-4 and J is TRBJ2-3; the D is unclear. V dropped 6 bases and J dropped 2 bases, with 9 bases sitting between them. The CDR3 runs to 13 residues. This chain's CDR3 is CASSHRLTDTQYF. In DNA form, the CDR3 reads TGTGCCAGCAGCCATAGACTCACAGATACGCAGTATTTT.

The chain couples TRBV28 to TRBJ1-4; D not certain. The V gene's germline CDR1 is MDHEN and CDR2 SYDVKM. The CDR3 extends over 14 amino acids. V lost 3 bases and J 8 bases, leaving 13 bases between the germline ends. CDR3: CASSFQRVYEKLFF. DNA for the CDR3: TGTGCCAGCAGTTTTCAGAGGGTGTACGAAAAACTGTTTTTT.

The V gene is TRBV5-1, the J gene TRBJ1-6; D gene ambiguous. This CDR3 contains 16 residues. The germline V gene encodes CDR1 SGHRS and CDR2 YFSETQ. With 4 bases removed from V and 6 bases from J, the gap between germline ends came to 17 bases. The CDR3 here is CASSPGESRINSPLHF. As DNA, the CDR3 is TGCGCCAGCAGCCCCGGGGAGTCAAGGATTAATTCACCCCTCCACTTT.

The CDR3 sequence is CASSVVAGNTGELFF. The CDR3 DNA follows: TGTGCCAGCAGCGTGGTAGCGGGGAACACCGGGGAGCTGTTTTTT. The chain links TRBV9 to TRBJ2-2, with 7 bases fitting TRBD2. Germline V CDR1 and CDR2: SGDLS, YYNGEE. The length of the CDR3 is 15 residues. The J segment lost 1 base and the V segment lost 2 bases, leaving 2 bases of the junction unmatched.

This clone was seen a single time. The rearrangement uses TRBV5-5 and TRBJ1-4; D gene ambiguous. This CDR3 region has 15 residues. Germline loops: CDR1 SGHKS, CDR2 YYEKEE (reference sequence). Trimming took 4 bases from V and 5 from J, leaving 15 bases between them. The DNA of the CDR3 is TGTGCCAGCAGCCCCTCCGGGGTGCGCAATGAAAAACTGTTTTTT. Its translation is CASSPSGVRNEKLFF.

This clone was recorded once. The chain carries TRBV3-1 (or the pseudogene TRBV3-2) and TRBJ1-3; D is ambiguous. V lost 4 bases and J 0 bases, leaving 7 bases between the germline ends. Germline V CDR1 and CDR2: LGHDT, YNNKEL (reference sequence). This CDR3 has 14 amino acids. The CDR3 protein is CASSLRGSGNTIYF. The CDR3 region has the DNA TGTGCCAGCAGCCTACGGGGCTCTGGAAACACCATATATTTT.

This rearrangement joins TRBV5-6 to TRBJ1-3; 9 nucleotides align to TRBD1. Germline V gene sequence: CDR1 SGHDT, CDR2 YYEEEE. Trimming cost V 4 bases and J 0 bases; bases outside gene matches: 8. CDR3 length: 17 residues. This CDR3 reads CASSIWTGVASGNTIYF. In nucleotides, the CDR3 is TGTGCCAGCAGCATATGGACAGGGGTGGCCTCTGGAAACACCATATATTTT.

The V gene is TRBV6-5, the J gene TRBJ2-7; possibly TRBD1 for D (5 bases). Trimming cost V 2 bases and J 5 bases, with 13 bases left between them. CDR3 length equals 14 residues. Germline loops: CDR1 MNHEY, CDR2 SVGAGI. CDR3 loop: CASSYVAGPNEQYF. The CDR3, as DNA: TGTGCCAGCAGTTACGTGGCAGGGCCCAACGAGCAGTACTTC.

V and J are TRBV9 and TRBJ1-2; 8 bases are shared with TRBD1. CDR1 SGDLS and CDR2 YYNGEE come from the germline V gene. The CDR3 covers 17 residues. The V gene end was trimmed by 4 bases and the J gene end by 0 bases; junction bases not matched to a gene: 11. CDR3 amino acids: CASSPRGQGGANYGYTF. Here the CDR3 DNA reads TGTGCCAGCAGCCCTCGAGGACAGGGCGGGGCTAACTATGGCTACACCTTC. Based on the CDR3 plus reference TRBV9 and TRBJ1-2, the full variable domain is DSGVTQTPKHLITATGQRVTLRCSPRSGDLSVYWYQQSLDQGLQFLIQYYNGEERAKGNILERFSAQQFPDLHSELNLSSLELGDSALYFCASSPRGQGGANYGYTFGSGTRLTVV.

Remarks on this clone: The CDR3 ends on some other residue instead of the conserved phenylalanine or tryptophan, so this is likely a read error. The chain carries TRBV13 and TRBJ1-2, with unresolved D. With 5 bases removed from V and 4 bases from J, the gap between germline ends came to 20 bases. Germline V gene lookup returns CDR1 PRHDT and CDR2 FYEKMQ (reference sequence). CDR3 size: 16 residues. The CDR3 coding sequence is TGTGCCAGCAGCCCCCGGGATTTTCCGATTACCTATGGCTACACCCTC. The encoded protein is CASSPRDFPITYGYTL.

The gene calls are TRBV28 and TRBJ1-2, with TRBD1 matching over 8 bases. The CDR3 totals 13 residues. The germline CDR1 and CDR2 sequences are MDHEN and SYDVKM. Trimming at V came to 7 bases and at J to 5 bases, leaving 6 bases not matched to a gene. This CDR3 reads CASTKGTGYGYTF. Here the CDR3 DNA reads TGTGCCAGCACCAAAGGGACAGGATATGGCTACACCTTC.

In this sample, this clone turned up once. The chain has TRBV15 and TRBJ1-1, with 7 bases identical to TRBD1. The V gene's germline CDR1 is LNHNV and CDR2 YYDKDF (reference sequence). This CDR3 contains 16 residues. V lost 5 bases to trimming and J lost 5 bases; unmatched junction nucleotides: 14. The CDR3 loop reads CATSDYPRTGLTEAFF. DNA for the CDR3: TGTGCCACCAGCGACTACCCCCGGACAGGACTTACTGAAGCTTTCTTT.